One and the same sample provided the 10 T cell receptor beta chains below, sequenced in a study of CD8+ T cells in alopecia areata. It was cDNA, reverse transcribed from extracted RNA, that served as the sequencing template. The assay was immunoSEQ multiplex PCR, and TCRdb's table has in-frame clones only and misses some. The data show about 210,000 clones, with 50% to 75% seen just once and about 4.2% held by the top ten. Sample treatment: oral pan-JAK inhibitor, 5-10 mg twice daily. Sequences were derived from CD4+ T cells sorted from blood, sampled at week 4, from a patient treated with tofacitinib. Every receptor here comes from a human donor with alopecia areata.

The chain links TRBV30 to TRBJ2-1, with 7 bases matching TRBD1. The CDR3 is 13 amino acids. V was clipped by 0 bases and J by 5 bases; unmatched bases: 1. Germline-derived CDR1 and CDR2 are GTSNPN and SVGIG (reference sequence). CDR3 loop: CAWSVTGDNEQFF. The CDR3 DNA reads as TGTGCCTGGAGTGTAACAGGGGACAATGAGCAGTTCTTC. Variable domain in full (rest from reference TRBV30 and TRBJ2-1): SQTIHQWPATLVQPVGSPLSLECTVEGTSNPNLYWYRQAAGRGLQLLFYSVGIGQISSEVPQNLSASRPQDRQFILSSKKLLLSDSGFYLCAWSVTGDNEQFFGPGTRLTVL.

The chain links TRBV30 to TRBJ2-5; TRBD2 matches at 7 bases. The CDR3 is 14 amino acids. J lost 7 bases, V lost 3 bases, and 11 bases had no gene match. Germline CDR1 is GTSNPN and CDR2 is SVGIG (reference sequence). CDR3 DNA: TGTGCCTGGAGCACACGGGGAGGGACCGGGACCCAGTACTTC. Its protein is CAWSTRGGTGTQYF.

CDR3 DNA: TGTGCCAGCAGACCAGGGACCGCGGAGGGCTACACCTTC. It encodes CASRPGTAEGYTF. The gene calls are TRBV11-2 and TRBJ1-2; tentatively, D is TRBD1 (5 bases). The ends were cut back, 6 bases at V and 8 bases at J, with 16 bases in the middle. Germline assignment: CDR1 SGHAT and CDR2 FQNNGV. The CDR3 totals 13 residues.

This rearrangement joins TRBV23-1 to TRBJ2-5; 7 bases align to TRBD1. Matching the DNA end better, TRBJ2-7 makes the J call doubtful. TRBV23-1 qualifies as an ORF whose function is uncertain. This CDR3 spans 16 amino acids. The CDR3 DNA reads as TGCGCCAGCAGTCAATTGGAGGCAGGGGGTCTCTACGAGCAGTACTTC. This translates into CASSQLEAGGLYEQYF.

This clone was seen a few times. V and J are TRBV5-4 and TRBJ1-2; TRBD1 agrees at 8 bases. The CDR3 runs 15 residues. The germline V gene has CDR1 SGHNT and CDR2 YYREEE (reference sequence). Trimming removed 2 bases from V and 2 bases from J; junction bases left unmatched: 5. CDR3 nucleotide sequence: TGTGCCAGCAGCTTTCAGGGGGCCCAAAACTATGGCTACACCTTC. Its protein is CASSFQGAQNYGYTF.

This chain connects TRBV2 to TRBJ2-4; no clear D. V was pared by 5 bases and J by 0 bases, with 11 bases between. This CDR3 region has 15 residues. Germline CDR1 SNHLY, CDR2 FYNNEI. The CDR3 loop is CASSLEILAKNIQYF. DNA for the CDR3: TGTGCCAGCAGTCTAGAAATACTAGCCAAAAACATTCAGTACTTC.

This clone was counted only a few times. V is TRBV25-1 and J is TRBJ2-5; D uncertain. V dropped 0 bases and J dropped 5 bases, with 10 bases sitting between them. The CDR3 is 14 amino acids. Per the germline V gene, CDR1 is MGHDK and CDR2 is SYGVNS. In nucleotides, the CDR3 is TGTGCCAGCAGTGAATATCCCCAGGTTGAGACCCAGTACTTC. This sequence encodes CASSEYPQVETQYF.

This clone was recorded a few times. The rearrangement joins TRBV9 to TRBJ1-5; a possible D gene is TRBD1 (5 bases). V was pared by 3 bases and J by 1 base, with 11 bases between. Germline-derived CDR1 and CDR2 are SGDLS and YYNGEE. CDR3 size: 15 residues. The DNA of the CDR3 is TGTGCCAGCAGCGAAGGATGGGGGAGCAATCAGCCCCAGCATTTT. Protein product: CASSEGWGSNQPQHF. Supplemented by reference TRBV9 and TRBJ1-5, the full variable domain reads DSGVTQTPKHLITATGQRVTLRCSPRSGDLSVYWYQQSLDQGLQFLIQYYNGEERAKGNILERFSAQQFPDLHSELNLSSLELGDSALYFCASSEGWGSNQPQHFGDGTRLSIL.

The chain recombines TRBV15 with TRBJ2-6; the match to TRBD1 covers 8 bases. Germline V gene lookup returns CDR1 LNHNV and CDR2 YYDKDF (reference sequence). Trimming at V came to 3 bases and at J to 2 bases, leaving 6 bases not matched to a gene. CDR3 size: 17 residues. In DNA form, the CDR3 reads TGTGCCACCAGCAGGTGGGGGACAGGAACTGGGGCCAACGTCCTGACTTTC. Translation: CATSRWGTGTGANVLTF.

The V gene is TRBV5-1, the J gene TRBJ2-3; D call uncertain. The V end lost 2 bases, the J end lost 2 bases, and 9 bases lay between the germline ends. There are 14 residues in the CDR3. Germline V gene sequence: CDR1 SGHRS, CDR2 YFSETQ. This CDR3 reads CASSFDGFTDTQYF. The CDR3 bases are TGCGCCAGCAGCTTTGACGGATTCACAGATACGCAGTATTTT. Full variable domain (rest looked up from reference TRBV5-1 and TRBJ2-3): KAGVTQTPRYLIKTRGQQVTLSCSPISGHRSVSWYQQTPGQGLQFLFEYFSETQRNKGNFPGRFSGRQFSNSRSEMNVSTLELGDSALYLCASSFDGFTDTQYFGPGTRLTVL.